The clone carrying this TCR beta chain was seen at least ten times. To make TCR beta libraries, researchers used iRepertoire HTBI primers and Arm-PCR of CDR3 regions. TCRdb re-derived calls from the multiplex PCR reads in MiXCR, one entry per CDR3 protein. Of roughly 560,000 distinct CDR3 sequences in the sample, more than 10% were seen once. Described time point: newly diagnosed GD, antithyroid drugs for less than 3 months. Scientists built the TCR library using RNA that was extracted from PBMCs. The data belong to a study of regulatory T cells in long-lasting Graves disease. Study-wide context: Antithyroid drugs had been taken under 3 months by newly diagnosed Graves' patients.

V gave up 3 bases and J gave up 4 bases, with 12 bases separating them. This CDR3 is 14 amino acids long. Germline V gene sequence: CDR1 ENHRY, CDR2 SYGVKD. The sample was also reused in another study, on T cells in Graves' hyperthyroidism and ophthalmopathy. That investigation notes: An absence of ophthalmopathy progression within 18 months meant stable Graves' hyperthyroidism. HTBI primers were employed in a first-round RT-PCR of the TCR CDR3. For ophthalmopathy, model prediction preceded onset by a median roughly 6.2 months.

This clonotype originated in a young woman with Graves disease. The source material was peripheral blood mononuclear cells (PBMCs), sampled at new diagnosis, from a patient treated with antithyroid drugs. The chain recombines TRBV10-3 with TRBJ1-2; D is possibly TRBD1 (6 bases). CDR3 sequence (DNA): TGTGCCATCAGTGAACCCCCAGGGGCCTATGGCTACACCTTC. Translated, it gives CAISEPPGAYGYTF.